The clone carrying this T cell receptor (beta chain) was detected only a few times. No antigen is known for it. This clone may be a read error of a much larger clone one base away. The study co-extracted DNA and RNA from around 20-30 mg of unsorted bulk tissue. Primary liver carcinoma in the patients was surgically resected. The record originates from a study of tumor-infiltrating lymphocytes in primary liver carcinoma. The wider study: Patients were men and women aged 30 to 69 years.

Total RNA (approximately 500 ng) served as template for TCR beta cDNA synthesis primed by a constant-region primer. What produced the TCR beta libraries was three nested multiplex PCR rounds using slightly modified ARM-PCR. Primers for the first two PCR rounds were TRBV1-TRBV30 forward primers and a C-beta reverse primer (roughly 9 cycles per round). TCRdb analysed the multiplex PCR reads with MiXCR anew, one entry per CDR3 protein. The table has roughly 120,000 distinct CDR3 sequences, about two thirds seen once; the top ten hold over 8%. This CDR3 has 14 residues. The V and J ends lost 4 bases and 8 bases, in that order; junction bases with no gene match: 11. The germline V gene encodes CDR1 SQVTM and CDR2 ANQGSEA. The study, taken as a whole, reports: Significantly greater top-250-clone fractions characterized tumors relative to blood (p = 0.039). Paired tumor-adjacent and tumor-blood samples overlapped less than tumor region pairs did.

Sequencing was performed on tumor-adjacent normal liver tissue. The chain combines TRBV29-1 with TRBJ2-1; 7 bases fit TRBD1. This sequence was found in a woman in her fifties or sixties with primary liver carcinoma and hepatitis B virus infection. The CDR3 DNA is TGCAGCGTTGGGATCAGGGGGTGGTACGATGAGCAGTTCTTC. Translating gives CSVGIRGWYDEQFF.